This paragraph covers one T cell receptor beta chain sequence. The V segment lost 1 base and the J segment 1 base; nucleotides outside the gene matches: 3. The CDR3 spans 15 residues. From germline, CDR1 is SGDLS and CDR2 YYNGEE. The data were obtained in a study of blood T cell repertoires in COVID-19. Turning to the study itself: Sites across the United States, Italy and Spain contributed samples from acute and convalescent COVID-19. T cells, B-cell-depleted T cells, or PBMCs supplied cDNA or gDNA.

Original processing methods: Amplification of reference gene primers provided the estimated nucleated cell counts. The protocol was immunoSEQ multiplex PCR, while the TCRdb copy is restricted to in-frame clones and leaves out a portion. V and J calls and clone size are copied from that table; D and trimming were computed from the DNA. The profile shows about 190,000 clones, roughly 90% of them singletons. This receptor was obtained from a man aged 35 to 55 with acute or convalescent COVID-19. The chain is built from TRBV9 and TRBJ2-5, with 8 nucleotides matching TRBD2. The sequenced sample was peripheral blood. CDR3 loop: CASSVSLAVQETQYF. The CDR3 DNA is TGTGCCAGCAGCGTATCACTAGCGGTCCAAGAGACCCAGTACTTC. The full variable domain, with the rest looked up from reference TRBV9 and TRBJ2-5, is DSGVTQTPKHLITATGQRVTLRCSPRSGDLSVYWYQQSLDQGLQFLIQYYNGEERAKGNILERFSAQQFPDLHSELNLSSLELGDSALYFCASSVSLAVQETQYFGPGTRLLVL.